The 14 T cell receptor beta chains reported below all come from one sample, sequenced in a study of blood T cell repertoires in COVID-19. The assay was immunoSEQ multiplex PCR, and TCRdb's table has in-frame clones only and misses some. The repertoire holds approximately 300,000 clones, approximately 85% seen once, with 1.6% in the top ten. The specimen was peripheral blood. The origin of the receptors is a woman in her fifties or sixties with acute or convalescent COVID-19.

Only one count was recorded for this clone. In DNA form, the CDR3 reads TGCGCCAGCAGCTCAGACAGGTCCTACAATGAGCAGTTCTTC. Its translation is CASSSDRSYNEQFF. The V gene is TRBV5-1, the J gene TRBJ2-1, with D possibly being TRBD1 (6 bases). The germline V gene encodes CDR1 SGHRS and CDR2 YFSETQ. The V gene lost 3 bases and the J gene lost 1 base, with 8 bases spanning the gap. The CDR3 is 14 residues long.

The chain's CDR3 is CASSPHVPGQGTGELFF. The CDR3 DNA reads as TGCGCCAGCAGCCCCCACGTGCCGGGACAGGGCACCGGGGAGCTGTTTTTT. The chain carries TRBV5-1 and TRBJ2-2, with 9 bases matching TRBD1. The CDR3 contains 17 residues. Germline CDR1 is SGHRS and CDR2 is YFSETQ. V was clipped by 4 bases and J by 4 bases; unmatched bases: 11. Full variable domain (missing parts from reference TRBV5-1 and TRBJ2-2): KAGVTQTPRYLIKTRGQQVTLSCSPISGHRSVSWYQQTPGQGLQFLFEYFSETQRNKGNFPGRFSGRQFSNSRSEMNVSTLELGDSALYLCASSPHVPGQGTGELFFGEGSRLTVL.

The chain links TRBV7-9 to TRBJ2-1; 7 bases align to TRBD1. V lost 5 bases, J lost 2 bases, and 3 bases stayed unmatched. The CDR3 loop spans 14 amino acids. Per the germline V gene, CDR1 is SEHNR and CDR2 is FQNEAQ (reference sequence). The chain's CDR3 is CASSRGGPYNEQFF. As DNA, the CDR3 is TGTGCCAGCAGCCGAGGGGGCCCCTACAATGAGCAGTTCTTC. The complete variable domain, with remaining parts taken from reference TRBV7-9 and TRBJ2-1, reads DTGVSQNPRHKITKRGQNVTFRCDPISEHNRLYWYRQTLGQGPEFLTYFQNEAQLEKSRLLSDRFSAERPKGSFSTLEIQRTEQGDSAMYLCASSRGGPYNEQFFGPGTRLTVL.

As DNA, the CDR3 is TGTGCCAGCAGCCCCTCACCCGGGGGAGTAAGGGAGCAGTACTTC. Encoded protein: CASSPSPGGVREQYF. The V and J genes are TRBV7-2 and TRBJ2-7, with a tentative D call TRBD2 (6 bases). The germline V and J ends were trimmed by 5 bases and 7 bases, with 21 bases remaining between them. This CDR3 comprises 15 residues. Per germline, CDR1 SGHTA and CDR2 FQGNSA.

In DNA, the CDR3 is TGTGCCAGTAAGGGGACAGGGAGCAATCAGCCCCAGCATTTT. Translating gives CASKGTGSNQPQHF. J is TRBJ1-5 and V is TRBV19; 9 positions agree with TRBD1. The CDR3 totals 14 residues. V was clipped by 7 bases and J by 1 base; unmatched bases: 2. Germline V lookup: CDR1 LNHDA, CDR2 SQIVND (reference sequence).

The gene calls are TRBV23-1 and TRBJ1-4; D may be TRBD1 (5 bases). TRBV23-1 is noted as an ORF with a role that remains uncertain. V was cut by 8 bases and J by 10 bases, with 8 bases left in between. The CDR3 length is 10 residues. The CDR3 nucleotides read TGCGCCAGCGAGCAGGGAAAACTGTTTTTT. Translated, it gives CASEQGKLFF.

The rearrangement links TRBV20-1 to TRBJ2-7; TRBD2 is a possible D gene (5 bases). V lost 3 bases to trimming and J lost 2 bases, with 17 bases between them. CDR1 DFQATT and CDR2 SNEGSKA come from the germline V gene (reference sequence). This CDR3 comprises 15 residues. The CDR3 protein is CSASQASGRTYEQYF. In nucleotides, the CDR3 is TGCAGTGCTAGTCAGGCCAGCGGACGTACCTACGAGCAGTACTTC.

The chain carries TRBV9 and TRBJ2-1, with 7 nucleotides matching TRBD1. Germline CDR1 and CDR2: SGDLS and YYNGEE. The length of the CDR3 is 16 residues. The V segment lost 3 bases and the J segment 1 base; nucleotides outside the gene matches: 7. Here the CDR3 reads CASSALGGQSYNEQFF. Written as DNA, the CDR3 is TGTGCCAGCAGCGCCCTTGGGGGACAGTCCTACAATGAGCAGTTCTTC.

V usage is TRBV27 and J usage is TRBJ1-1; 7 bases line up with TRBD1. V lost 3 bases to trimming and J lost 3 bases; unmatched junction nucleotides: 16. This CDR3 is 18 amino acids long. Germline V gene sequence: CDR1 MNHEY, CDR2 SMNVEV (reference sequence). The CDR3 coding sequence is TGTGCCAGCAGTTTTAGAAGGGGGCGTGGTTATGGGGACACTGAAGCTTTCTTT. This sequence encodes CASSFRRGRGYGDTEAFF.

V gene TRBV2 combines with J gene TRBJ1-1; no firm D call. Germline CDR1 and CDR2: SNHLY and FYNNEI. Trimming removed 6 bases at V and 0 bases at J, with 14 bases between. This CDR3 has 15 amino acids. DNA of the CDR3: TGTGCCAGCAGGGAGATTACGTGGATGAACACTGAAGCTTTCTTT. This codes for CASREITWMNTEAFF.

In this sample, this clone turned up once. The chain employs TRBV5-1 and TRBJ2-1; 9 nucleotides align to TRBD1. The CDR3 totals 15 residues. V was pared by 0 bases and J by 6 bases, with 4 bases of the junction left unmatched. The germline V gene encodes CDR1 SGHRS and CDR2 YFSETQ. CDR3 protein: CASSLEGTGFNEQFF. CDR3 bases: TGCGCCAGCAGCTTGGAGGGGACAGGGTTCAATGAGCAGTTCTTC.

Comment on this clone: At one end the junction does not follow the germline gene, possibly because of a read error. The V and J genes are TRBV6-5 and TRBJ2-7, with D perhaps TRBD2 (6 bases). Germline values: CDR1 MNHEY, CDR2 SVGAGI. The CDR3 loop spans 14 amino acids. The CDR3: CASSSWDSKPSWHF. The CDR3 nucleotides read TGTGCCAGCAGTTCCTGGGACTCGAAACCATCTTGGCACTTC.

The chain links TRBV3-1 (or the pseudogene TRBV3-2) to TRBJ1-4, with D unresolved. Germline V gene data show CDR1 as LGHDT and CDR2 as YNNKEL (reference sequence). The V end lost 4 bases, the J end lost 3 bases, and 12 bases lay between the germline ends. There are 15 residues in the CDR3. This CDR3 reads CASSPLPGSNEKLFF. The CDR3 DNA reads as TGTGCCAGCAGCCCACTTCCTGGTTCTAATGAAAAACTGTTTTTT.

In the case of this clone: An end of the junction does not agree with germline; a read error may underlie this. The V gene is TRBV7-8, the J gene TRBJ1-2; 10 bases are shared with TRBD1. This CDR3 region has 14 residues. The germline V gene has CDR1 SGHVS and CDR2 FQNEAQ. CDR3 sequence: CASSLRQGARLPSF. The CDR3, as DNA: TGTGCCAGCAGCCTAAGACAGGGGGCCCGGCTGCCCTCCTTC.